These 19 T cell receptor beta chains were sequenced from one sample in a study of T cell responses to AZD1222 COVID-19 vaccine. Clones were read by immunoSEQ multiplex PCR, and TCRdb kept only the in-frame ones, dropping some. The repertoire includes over 65,000 clones, about 90% of them detected once, and approximately 7% sits in the top ten. The sequencing here drew on peripheral blood, taken on day 0 of MenACWY control vaccination. Receptors were obtained from an adult in good health.

The rearrangement joins TRBV5-4 to TRBJ1-6, with D unclear. The germline gives CDR1 SGHNT, CDR2 YYREEE (reference sequence). This CDR3 has 14 amino acids. Trimming took 2 bases from V and 6 from J, leaving 9 bases between them. CDR3: CASSFETGNSPLHF. CDR3 nucleotide sequence: TGTGCCAGCAGCTTTGAGACTGGTAATTCACCCCTCCACTTT.

This chain links TRBV4-3 with TRBJ1-4; the D is unclear. CDR1 is LGHNA, CDR2 YSLEER, per germline. CDR3 length equals 17 residues. The ends were cut back, 7 bases at V and 0 bases at J, with 18 bases in the middle. The CDR3 here is CASNQEGRTSTNEKLFF. In DNA form, the CDR3 reads TGCGCCAGCAATCAGGAAGGGAGGACTTCAACTAATGAAAAACTGTTTTTT.

The chain couples TRBV6-2 or TRBV6-3 to TRBJ1-4; the D gene is possibly TRBD1 (6 bases). The V gene's germline CDR1 is MNHEY and CDR2 SVGEGT. The CDR3 loop spans 17 amino acids. Trimming took 5 bases from V and 4 from J, leaving 20 bases between them. The CDR3, as DNA: TGTGCCAGCAGTCTTGCCTACCCGGACAGCCGTAATGAAAAACTGTTTTTT. This encodes CASSLAYPDSRNEKLFF.

J is TRBJ1-5 and V is TRBV19; no firm D call. Germline V gives CDR1 LNHDA, CDR2 SQIVND (reference sequence). The CDR3 is 13 residues long. Trimming took off 8 bases at V and 2 bases at J, with 10 bases between the two ends. The DNA of the CDR3 is TGTGCCAGTGCGGCACCCCGCAATCAGCCCCAGCATTTT. Its translation: CASAAPRNQPQHF.

The chain carries TRBV6-6 and TRBJ1-1; D is possibly TRBD1 (6 bases). V was trimmed by 4 bases and J by 3 bases, leaving 9 bases between them. Germline CDR1 and CDR2: MNHNY and SVGAGI (reference sequence). This CDR3 contains 13 residues. CDR3 nucleotide sequence: TGTGCCAGCAGTTCAAACAGGGACACTGAAGCTTTCTTT. It translates to CASSSNRDTEAFF.

This chain links TRBV2 with TRBJ1-1; D uncertain. CDR3 length: 14 amino acids. CDR1 is SNHLY and CDR2 is FYNNEI in the germline V gene. V was clipped by 6 bases and J by 1 base, with 12 bases between them. In DNA, the CDR3 is TGTGCCAGCAGGCAACAGCGAAGGAACACTGAAGCTTTCTTT. Translation: CASRQQRRNTEAFF.

The V gene is TRBV5-1, the J gene TRBJ1-6; D possibly corresponds to TRBD1 (5 bases). Between the trimmed V and J ends, which lost 1 base and 12 bases, there was a span of 8 bases. This CDR3 contains 12 residues. CDR1 SGHRS and CDR2 YFSETQ come from the germline V gene. The CDR3 DNA reads TGCGCCAGCAGCTTGAGGGACGGACCCCTCCACTTT. This gives the protein CASSLRDGPLHF.

V gene TRBV7-3 combines with J gene TRBJ2-2; D possibly uses TRBD1 or TRBD2 (6 bases each). This CDR3 is 14 amino acids long. In germline, CDR1 is SGHTA, CDR2 FQGTGA. Trimming cost V 3 bases and J 5 bases, with 10 bases left between them. Written as DNA, the CDR3 is TGTGCCAGCAGCTTCTTAGGGGGGACCGGGGAGCTGTTTTTT. It is translated as CASSFLGGTGELFF.

This chain links TRBV6-6 with TRBJ1-1; no clear D. CDR1 and CDR2 from the germline V gene are MNHNY and SVGAGI (reference sequence). The CDR3 is 12 amino acids. V was pared by 6 bases and J by 0 bases, with 5 bases between. The CDR3 DNA reads TGTGCCAGCAGACTCATGAACACTGAAGCTTTCTTT. Translation: CASRLMNTEAFF.

V and J are TRBV29-1 and TRBJ2-6; no firm D call. With 4 bases removed from V and 1 base from J, the gap between germline ends came to 5 bases. The germline V gene encodes CDR1 SQVTM and CDR2 ANQGSEA. CDR3 length equals 13 residues. CDR3 in amino acids: CSVGQSGANVLTF. In DNA, the CDR3 is TGCAGCGTTGGTCAGTCTGGGGCCAACGTCCTGACTTTC.

J is TRBJ2-1 and V is TRBV12-3 or TRBV12-4; D not resolved. The CDR3 runs 10 residues. V lost 7 bases to trimming and J lost 5 bases, with 3 bases between them. The CDR3 region is CASTHNEQFF. CDR3 nucleotides: TGTGCCAGCACCCACAATGAGCAGTTCTTC.

The chain has TRBV6-2 or TRBV6-3 and TRBJ2-1, with no clear D. Germline lookup yields CDR1 MNHEY and CDR2 SVGEGT. Trimming pared 3 bases from V and 4 bases from J, leaving 10 bases between. The CDR3 is made up of 14 amino acids. CDR3 nucleotide sequence: TGTGCCAGCAGTTATAGTAACACATACAATGAGCAGTTCTTC. Translated: CASSYSNTYNEQFF.

This clone was detected only once. This chain links TRBV2 with TRBJ1-4; D unclear. Trimming cost V 4 bases and J 4 bases, with 10 bases left between them. CDR1 is SNHLY and CDR2 is FYNNEI in the germline V gene. CDR3 length: 14 amino acids. CDR3 DNA sequence: TGTGCCAGCAGTGTGGACCGTTATAATGAAAAACTGTTTTTT. This gives the protein CASSVDRYNEKLFF. Full variable domain (outside the CDR3, taken from reference TRBV2 and TRBJ1-4): EPEVTQTPSHQVTQMGQEVILRCVPISNHLYFYWYRQILGQKVEFLVSFYNNEISEKSEIFDDQFSVERPDGSNFTLKIRSTKLEDSAMYFCASSVDRYNEKLFFGSGTQLSVL.

J is TRBJ1-5 and V is TRBV6-2 or TRBV6-3; maybe TRBD1 (5 bases). The CDR3 length is 13 residues. V was trimmed by 2 bases and J by 9 bases, leaving 11 bases between them. Germline V gives CDR1 MNHEY, CDR2 SVGEGT. This CDR3 is CASSYGGRWPQHF. CDR3 in DNA: TGTGCCAGCAGTTACGGGGGGAGGTGGCCCCAGCATTTT.

V usage is TRBV6-1 and J usage is TRBJ2-1; 9 bases fit TRBD2. The length of the CDR3 is 16 residues. Germline CDR1 and CDR2: MNHNS and SASEGT. The trim removed 4 bases at V and 3 bases at J, leaving 7 bases unmatched. In DNA, the CDR3 is TGTGCCAGCAGTGGCTTAGGAGCGGGGGGCTACAATGAGCAGTTCTTC. Its translation: CASSGLGAGGYNEQFF.

The V and J genes are TRBV6-1 and TRBJ1-1; TRBD1 aligns across 9 bases. Germline CDR1 MNHNS, CDR2 SASEGT. The J segment lost 11 bases and the V segment lost 3 bases, leaving 10 bases of the junction unmatched. This CDR3 is built from 14 residues. CDR3 loop: CASSDRTGVIIAFF. The CDR3 DNA reads TGTGCCAGCAGTGACAGGACAGGGGTTATAATTGCTTTCTTT.

The chain combines TRBV3-1 (or the pseudogene TRBV3-2) with TRBJ1-5; D not certain. The germline V and J ends were trimmed by 5 bases and 0 bases, with 11 bases remaining between them. CDR3 length equals 15 residues. CDR1 and CDR2 from the germline V gene are LGHDT and YNNKEL (reference sequence). The CDR3 spells CASSATPGSNQPQHF. CDR3 sequence (DNA): TGTGCCAGCAGCGCTACCCCGGGTAGCAATCAGCCCCAGCATTTT.

The chain couples TRBV6-6 to TRBJ2-2; no clear D gene. V was clipped by 7 bases and J by 5 bases, with 11 bases between them. Per germline, CDR1 MNHNY and CDR2 SVGAGI (reference sequence). CDR3 length equals 13 residues. The CDR3 nucleotides read TGTGCCAGCATAGGGCCGGGTACCGGGGAGCTGTTTTTT. This codes for CASIGPGTGELFF.

The rearrangement uses TRBV28 and TRBJ1-5; D is unclear. Germline CDR1 MDHEN, CDR2 SYDVKM. The ends were cut back, 8 bases at V and 6 bases at J, with 23 bases in the middle. The CDR3 runs to 16 residues. CDR3 protein: CASYPNVGQRAQPQHF. CDR3 DNA: TGTGCCAGCTACCCCAATGTAGGGCAAAGGGCTCAGCCCCAGCATTTT.